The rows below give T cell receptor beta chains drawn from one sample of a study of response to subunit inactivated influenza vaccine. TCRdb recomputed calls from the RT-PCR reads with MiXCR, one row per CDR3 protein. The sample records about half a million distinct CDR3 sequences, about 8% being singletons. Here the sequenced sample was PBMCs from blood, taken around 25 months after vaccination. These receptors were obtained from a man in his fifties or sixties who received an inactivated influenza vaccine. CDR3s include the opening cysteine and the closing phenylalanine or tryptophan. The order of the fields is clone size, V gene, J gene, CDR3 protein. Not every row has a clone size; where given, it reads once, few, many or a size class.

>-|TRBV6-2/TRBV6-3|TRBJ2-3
CASSFSPGRGRSTDTQYF
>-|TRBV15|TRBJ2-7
CATSREPGTAYEQYF
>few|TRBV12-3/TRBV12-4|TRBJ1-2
CASSPRTGGPYGYTF
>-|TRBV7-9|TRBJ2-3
CALTGQREGPLDTQYF
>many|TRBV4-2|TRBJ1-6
CASSQGDRVSPLHF
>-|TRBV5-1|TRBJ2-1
CASSLAERADNEQFF
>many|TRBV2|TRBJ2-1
CASSVPSGGAHEQFF
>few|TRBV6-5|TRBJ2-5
CASSYSGRKETQYF
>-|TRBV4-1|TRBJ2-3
CASSQDPVRTDTQYF
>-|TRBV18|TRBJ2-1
CASSLQQGSSYNEQFF
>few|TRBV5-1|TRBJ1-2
CASSGRTGDYGYTF
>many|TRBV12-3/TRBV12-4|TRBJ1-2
CASSFGTDGYTF
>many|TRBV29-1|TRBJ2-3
CSVAGRNTDTQYF
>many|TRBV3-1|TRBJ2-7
CASSPGDWYEQYF
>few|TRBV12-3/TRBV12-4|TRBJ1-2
CASSLAGGRTYGYTF
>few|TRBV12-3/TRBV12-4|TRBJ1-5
CASSRLDPSNQPQHF
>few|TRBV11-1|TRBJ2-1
CASIHSPVFGQGAQVQFF
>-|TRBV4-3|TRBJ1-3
CASSQDKVLAGNTIYF
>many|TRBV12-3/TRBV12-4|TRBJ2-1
CASSLSGLAAYNEQFF
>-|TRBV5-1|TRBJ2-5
CASSSVVTGRSQETQYF
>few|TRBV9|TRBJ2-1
CASSVRLEAGRGTPYNEQFF
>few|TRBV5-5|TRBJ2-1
CASTLTSGRNNEQFF
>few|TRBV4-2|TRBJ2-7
CASSQVSSGRAYEQYF
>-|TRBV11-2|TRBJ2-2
CASSLRRREITGELFF
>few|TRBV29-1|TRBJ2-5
CSVGLAGAETQYF
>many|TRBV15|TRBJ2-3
CATGLAGGSDTQYF
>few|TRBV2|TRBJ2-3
CASSLLAGADTQYF
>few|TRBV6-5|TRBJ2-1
CASGYRSGEQFF
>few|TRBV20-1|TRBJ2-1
CSARGGASGSDEQFF
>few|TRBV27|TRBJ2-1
CASSATGPRYNEQFF
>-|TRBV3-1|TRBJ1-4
CASSHDGLAGEKLFF
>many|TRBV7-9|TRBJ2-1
CASSTRTGTYNEQFF
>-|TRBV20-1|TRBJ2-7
CSAIYRDRGTIEQYF
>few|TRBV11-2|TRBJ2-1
CASSLMRLGRLEQFF
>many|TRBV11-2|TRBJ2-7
CASSSGLAGIYEQYF
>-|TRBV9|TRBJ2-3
CASSVDPRPVPDTQYF
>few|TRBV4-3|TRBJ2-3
CASSPRTLTDTQYF
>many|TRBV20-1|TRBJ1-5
CSARRGQGGQPQHF
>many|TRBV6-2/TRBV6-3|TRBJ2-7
CASSYSTGRTYEQYF
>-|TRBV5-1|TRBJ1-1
CASSLVPRDEAFF
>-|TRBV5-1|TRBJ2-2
CASSLDRGRIGEPFF
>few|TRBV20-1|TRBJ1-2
CSAGQGQGVYGYTF
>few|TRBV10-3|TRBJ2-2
CASGTGEPGELFF
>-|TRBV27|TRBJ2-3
CASSFGLQGLGTDTQYF
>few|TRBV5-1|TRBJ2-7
CASSSVSTYEQYF
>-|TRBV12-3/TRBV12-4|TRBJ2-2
CASSLYPRGNTGELFF